This TCR beta chain was captured in a study of T-cell memory formation after mild COVID-19. Study observations and caveats: Prior to infection, memory already included some responding clones, suggesting cross-reactive memory joined. The study found balanced CD4/CD8 in clones contracting day 15 to 85 and a CD4+ lean in later expanders. Among contracting clones, CD4+ were mainly CM/EM and CD8+ enriched in EMRA.

TCRdb itself ran the 5' RACE reads through MiXCR, one entry per CDR3 protein. The sample has some 110,000 distinct CDR3 sequences; approximately 13% are singletons. The trim removed 5 bases at V and 7 bases at J, leaving 0 bases unmatched. The CDR3 is made up of 14 amino acids. Germline lookup yields CDR1 MNHEY and CDR2 SMNVEV (reference sequence). This clonotype showed up many times. Its antigen remains unidentified. Sequencing input: PBMCs or a T cell subset sorted from them (not recorded which). The chain carries TRBV27 and TRBJ2-1; 15 bases line up with TRBD2. This clonotype originated in an adult woman who had mild COVID-19 (a few samples of this study predate the infection). Cell type and time point are not known. Here the CDR3 DNA reads TGTGCCAGCAGTGGACTAGCGGGAGGGAATGAGCAGTTCTTC. Its protein is CASSGLAGGNEQFF.